This is a list of T cell receptor beta chains from one sample in a study of metastatic and nonmetastatic thyroid tumors. Using MiXCR, TCRdb re-called clones from the PCR reads. Of some 21,000 clones in the sample, more than 10% were seen once. The sample consisted of blood. The receptors shown here come from a male donor with papillary thyroid cancer or a benign thyroid nodule (not recorded which). Some clones in this sample may be carry-over from other donors' samples. Each CDR3 is given with its conserved first and last residue. Fields, in order: V gene, clone size, J gene, D gene, CDR3 DNA, CDR3 protein. The D gene is left open where the match is weak. The size field is filled for only some rows; it gives once, few, many or a size class.

>TRBV2|many|TRBJ2-2|NA
TGTGCCAGCATTCCGGGACAACCAAACACCGGGGAGCTGTTTTTT
CASIPGQPNTGELFF
>TRBV6-1|medium-sized|TRBJ1-1|NA
TGTGCCAGCAGAGGCACAGGGAGGCTTGAAGCTTTCTTT
CASRGTGRLEAFF
>TRBV28|NA|TRBJ1-2|TRBD1
TGTGCCAGCAGCCTGACAGGGCCACCTAACTATGGCTACACCTTC
CASSLTGPPNYGYTF
>TRBV18|many|TRBJ2-3|NA
TGTGCCAGCTCACCATCTGATACGCAGTATTTT
CASSPSDTQYF
>TRBV9|many|TRBJ2-3|NA
TGTGCCAGCAGCGTAGCATTCTCGACAGGTACGCAGTATTTT
CASSVAFSTGTQYF
>TRBV18|many|TRBJ2-1|NA
TGTGCCAGCTCACCTACCCCGACAGGCCGCCAAACCCGGGGCAATGAGCAGTTCTTC
CASSPTPTGRQTRGNEQFF
>TRBV28|NA|TRBJ1-1|NA
TGTGCCAGCAGTTTCCCGGGTCTGAACACTGAAGCTTTCTTT
CASSFPGLNTEAFF
>TRBV5-1|many|TRBJ2-2|NA
TGCGCCAGCAGTACGGTGACCGGGGAGCTGTTTTTT
CASSTVTGELFF
>TRBV5-6|NA|TRBJ1-2|TRBD1
TGTGCCAGCAGCTTGGTGGACAGGGGAGAGTATGGCTACACCTTC
CASSLVDRGEYGYTF
>TRBV9|NA|TRBJ2-3|NA
TGTGCCAGCAGCGTAGAGCTAGTCACAGATACGCAGTATTTT
CASSVELVTDTQYF
>TRBV6-7|NA|TRBJ2-1|NA
TGTGCCAGCATGGGGTCGGTCCACTGCAGTTCCTACAATGAGCAGTTCTTC
CASMGSVHCSSYNEQFF
>TRBV7-2|many|TRBJ1-5|NA
TGTGCCAGCAGCTTAGGGCTACATACTAGCAATCAGCCCCAGCATTTT
CASSLGLHTSNQPQHF
>TRBV7-9|few|TRBJ2-3|NA
TGTGCCAGCAGCCGGGGGGCCGGCACAGATACGCAGTATTTT
CASSRGAGTDTQYF
>TRBV30|many|TRBJ2-7|NA
TGTGCCTGGAGTGTGTTTGTCTACGAGCAGTACTTC
CAWSVFVYEQYF
>TRBV28|medium-sized|TRBJ2-7|NA
TGTGCCAGCAGTTTGTTTGGGGGTTCCCACGAGCAGTACTTC
CASSLFGGSHEQYF
>TRBV5-4|many|TRBJ2-3|TRBD2
TGTGCCAGCAGCTTGGGAGGGACTAGCGTGCACCTGGGGCCAGATACGCAGTATTTT
CASSLGGTSVHLGPDTQYF
>TRBV7-3|NA|TRBJ1-1|NA
TGTGCCAGCAGCATGGACGGGCAATACACTGAAGCTTTCTTT
CASSMDGQYTEAFF
>TRBV6-1|many|TRBJ1-5|NA
TGTGCCAGCAGTTTTACAGGTTTCAATCAGCCCCAGCATTTT
CASSFTGFNQPQHF
>TRBV3-1|many|TRBJ2-3|NA
TGTGCCAGCAGCCACGAATACCTTACGTACACAGATACGCAGTATTTT
CASSHEYLTYTDTQYF
>TRBV20-1|many|TRBJ1-5|NA
TGCAGTGCTAGAGTGGGGTCGGGACAGCCCCAGCATTTT
CSARVGSGQPQHF
>TRBV4-2|many|TRBJ1-5|NA
TGTGCCAGCAGCCAAGGGACACCCAGCAATCAGCCCCAGCATTTT
CASSQGTPSNQPQHF
>TRBV7-3|NA|TRBJ1-4|NA
TGTGCCAGCAGTCACGAAAACCAAAGGGGCCTGGCTAATGAAAAACTGTTTTTT
CASSHENQRGLANEKLFF
>TRBV28|many|TRBJ2-7|TRBD1
TGTGCCAGCACCAGTGACAGGGTCGAGCAGTACTTC
CASTSDRVEQYF
>TRBV6-1|NA|TRBJ1-3|NA
TGTGCCAGCAGTACCGGGCCTGATTCTGGAAACACCATATATTTT
CASSTGPDSGNTIYF
>TRBV30|NA|TRBJ2-7|TRBD1
TGTGCCTGGAGCCGAGACAGGGACAACTCCTACGAGCAGTACTTC
CAWSRDRDNSYEQYF
>TRBV28|many|TRBJ2-7|NA
TGTGCCAGCAGACCCTCCAGCTCCTACGAGCAGTACTTC
CASRPSSSYEQYF
>TRBV9|many|TRBJ2-3|TRBD1
TGTGCCAGCAGCTTCCCGGGACAGGGCACAGATACGCAGTATTTT
CASSFPGQGTDTQYF
>TRBV20-1|many|TRBJ2-1|NA
TGCAGTGCTAGTGAGCGTGCCAGCTGGGATGAGCAGTTCTTC
CSASERASWDEQFF
>TRBV5-1|many|TRBJ2-7|NA
TGCGCCAGCAGCCCCAGCAGGGCTTCCTACGAGCAGTACTTC
CASSPSRASYEQYF
>TRBV24-1|NA|TRBJ2-7|NA
TGTGCCACCAGTGGGGGATCCTACGAGCAGTACTTC
CATSGGSYEQYF
>TRBV18|many|TRBJ2-6|TRBD1
TGTGCCAGCTCACCGGGACAGGGGCCCTCTGGGGCCAACGTCCTGACTTTC
CASSPGQGPSGANVLTF
>TRBV19|medium-sized|TRBJ2-2|TRBD1
TGTGCCAGTAGACAGGGGCTGAACACCGGGGAGCTGTTTTTT
CASRQGLNTGELFF
>TRBV11-2|NA|TRBJ2-7|NA
TGTGCCAGCAGCACACAGGGAAACGGCGAGCAGTACTTC
CASSTQGNGEQYF
>TRBV6-5|many|TRBJ1-1|NA
TGTGCCAGCAGTTTAAGAATTCAGCGGAACACTGAAGCTTTCTTT
CASSLRIQRNTEAFF
>TRBV6-1|many|TRBJ1-1|NA
TGTGCCAGCACCTTGTCCCAGGCGAACACTGAAGCTTTCTTT
CASTLSQANTEAFF
>TRBV20-1|many|TRBJ1-4|TRBD1
TGCAGTGCTAGAGGAATGGGGGAAGAACAGGGGCCGAGTGAAAAACTGTTTTTT
CSARGMGEEQGPSEKLFF
>TRBV20-1|NA|TRBJ1-1|NA
TGCAGTGCTAGAGATCCTCGGGGGTACACTGAAGCTTTCTTT
CSARDPRGYTEAFF
>TRBV10-3|medium-sized|TRBJ2-3|NA
TGTGCCATCCAGTCTGGAGATACGCAGTATTTT
CAIQSGDTQYF
>TRBV11-2|NA|TRBJ2-3|NA
TGTGCCAGCAGCTTAGAGCCGAGTGCCGATACGCAGTATTTT
CASSLEPSADTQYF
>TRBV7-8|many|TRBJ2-3|NA
TGTGCCAGCAGCTCCTTACGAGCCCTCACAGATACGCAGTATTTT
CASSSLRALTDTQYF
>TRBV24-1|medium-sized|TRBJ2-7|TRBD1
TGTGCCACCAGTAAATCCGGGACAGGGCACGAGCAGTACTTC
CATSKSGTGHEQYF
>TRBV29-1|many|TRBJ1-1|NA
TGCAGCGTTGTCGACAGCTACAACACTGAAGCTTTCTTT
CSVVDSYNTEAFF
>TRBV20-1|NA|TRBJ1-4|NA
TGCAGTGCTACGACGATCGAAAAACTGTTTTTT
CSATTIEKLFF
>TRBV2|NA|TRBJ2-7|TRBD2
TGTGCCAGCAGGGAGGGACTAGCGGTGGTATACGAGCAGTACTTC
CASREGLAVVYEQYF
>TRBV30|few|TRBJ1-1|NA
TGTGCCTGGAGAGGCAGCAACACTGAAGCTTTCTTT
CAWRGSNTEAFF
>TRBV6-5|NA|TRBJ2-7|TRBD2
TGTGCCAGCAGTCGGACAACCTTCGGCGGGAGAGCACCCTACGAGCAGTACTTC
CASSRTTFGGRAPYEQYF
>TRBV18|NA|TRBJ2-1|TRBD2
TGTGCCGACTCACCACGGGCTAGCGGAAACAATGAGCAGTTCTTC
CADSPRASGNNEQFF
>TRBV28|medium-sized|TRBJ2-7|NA
TGTGCAACCTTTGCCCCAATGGTCTACGAGCAGTACTTC
CATFAPMVYEQYF
>TRBV4-2|many|TRBJ2-7|NA
TGTGCCAGCAGCCAAGTTGGTCGTCTACTAGGGCACTACGAGCAGTACTTC
CASSQVGRLLGHYEQYF
>TRBV3-1|many|TRBJ2-7|TRBD1
TGTGCTAGCAGCCGAGGGACAGGGGGATCCTACGAGCAGTACTTC
CASSRGTGGSYEQYF
>TRBV27|NA|TRBJ2-1|TRBD2
TGTGCCAGCAGTCCAGGGACTAGCGGCAATTTTATGATCGGTGAGCAGTTCTTC
CASSPGTSGNFMIGEQFF
>TRBV5-4|many|TRBJ1-2|TRBD1
TGTGCCAGCCGGGGGTGGGACAGCCTCGATAATGGCTACACCTTC
CASRGWDSLDNGYTF
>TRBV12-3/TRBV12-4|NA|TRBJ1-1|NA
TGTGCCAGCAGTTTAGCGGAGGGCCACACTGAAGCTTTCTTT
CASSLAEGHTEAFF
>TRBV20-1|NA|TRBJ2-3|TRBD2
TGCAGTGCTAGAGATTGGGGCGGGAGCTTTACAGATACGCAGTATTTT
CSARDWGGSFTDTQYF
>TRBV6-1|few|TRBJ2-1|NA
TGTGCCACACGGACGGACTCCTACAATGAGCAGTTCTTC
CATRTDSYNEQFF
>TRBV6-1|few|TRBJ2-7|TRBD2
TGTGCCAGCAGTGCCAGACTAGCGGGAAGGTACGAGCAGTACTTC
CASSARLAGRYEQYF